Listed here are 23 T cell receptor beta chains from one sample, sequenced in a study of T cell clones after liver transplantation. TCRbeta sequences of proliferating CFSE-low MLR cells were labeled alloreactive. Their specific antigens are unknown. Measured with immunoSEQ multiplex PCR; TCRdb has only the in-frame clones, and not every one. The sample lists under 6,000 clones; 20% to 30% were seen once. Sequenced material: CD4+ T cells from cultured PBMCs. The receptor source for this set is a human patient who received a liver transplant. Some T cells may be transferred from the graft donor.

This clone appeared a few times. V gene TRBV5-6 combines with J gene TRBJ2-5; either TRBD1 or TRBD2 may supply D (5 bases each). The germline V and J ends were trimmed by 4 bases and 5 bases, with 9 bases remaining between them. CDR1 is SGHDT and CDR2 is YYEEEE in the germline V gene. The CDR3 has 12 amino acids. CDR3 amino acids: CASSPGTETQYF. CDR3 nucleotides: TGTGCCAGCAGCCCAGGGACGGAGACCCAGTACTTC.

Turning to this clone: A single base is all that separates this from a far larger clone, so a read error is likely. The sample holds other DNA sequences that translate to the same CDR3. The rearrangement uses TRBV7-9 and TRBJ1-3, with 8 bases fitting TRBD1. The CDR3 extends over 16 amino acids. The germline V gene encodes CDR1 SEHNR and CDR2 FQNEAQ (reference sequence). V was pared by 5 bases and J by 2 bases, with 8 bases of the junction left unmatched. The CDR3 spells CASSRDQGQAGNTIYF. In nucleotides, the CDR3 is TGTGCCAGCAGCAGGGACCAGGGACAGGCTGGAAACACCATATATTTT.

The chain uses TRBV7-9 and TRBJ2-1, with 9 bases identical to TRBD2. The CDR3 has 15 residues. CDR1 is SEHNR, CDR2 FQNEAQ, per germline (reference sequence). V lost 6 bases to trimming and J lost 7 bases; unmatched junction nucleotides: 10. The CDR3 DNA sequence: TGTGCCAGCAGGCCCTCCCGCGGGAGGGAAAATGAGCAGTTCTTC. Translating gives CASRPSRGRENEQFF.

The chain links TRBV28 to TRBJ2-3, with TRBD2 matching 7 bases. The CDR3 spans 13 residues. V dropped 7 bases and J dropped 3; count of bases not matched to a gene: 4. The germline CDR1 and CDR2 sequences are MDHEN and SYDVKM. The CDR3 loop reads CASTTGGTDTQYF. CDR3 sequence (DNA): TGTGCCAGCACCACCGGGGGGACAGATACGCAGTATTTT.

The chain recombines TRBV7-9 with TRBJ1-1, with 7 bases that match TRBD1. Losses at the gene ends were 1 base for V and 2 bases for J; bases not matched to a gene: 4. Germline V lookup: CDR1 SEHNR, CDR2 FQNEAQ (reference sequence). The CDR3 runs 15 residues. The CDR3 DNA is TGTGCCAGCAGCTTAGACGGGACAGTAAACACTGAAGCTTTCTTT. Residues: CASSLDGTVNTEAFF.

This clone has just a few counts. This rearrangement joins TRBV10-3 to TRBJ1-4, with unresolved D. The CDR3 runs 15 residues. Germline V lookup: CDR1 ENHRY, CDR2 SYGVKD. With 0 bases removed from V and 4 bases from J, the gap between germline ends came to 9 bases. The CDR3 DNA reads TGTGCCATCAGTGAGTCGGGCAGCCTTAATGAAAAACTGTTTTTT. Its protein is CAISESGSLNEKLFF.

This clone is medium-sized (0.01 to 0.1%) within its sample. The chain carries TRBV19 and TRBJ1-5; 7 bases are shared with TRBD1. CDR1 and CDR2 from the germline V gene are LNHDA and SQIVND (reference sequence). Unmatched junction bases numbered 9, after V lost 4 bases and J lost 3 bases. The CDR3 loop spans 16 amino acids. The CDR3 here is CASSSRQGSSNQPQHF. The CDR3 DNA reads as TGTGCCAGTAGTAGCCGACAGGGAAGTTCCAATCAGCCCCAGCATTTT.

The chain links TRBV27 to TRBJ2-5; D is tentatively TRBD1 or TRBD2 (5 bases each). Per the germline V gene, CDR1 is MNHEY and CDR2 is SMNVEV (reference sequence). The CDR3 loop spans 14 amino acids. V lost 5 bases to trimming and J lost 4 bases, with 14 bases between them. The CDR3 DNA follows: TGTGCCAGCAGTCCCTGGGGGAGTTTAGAGACCCAGTACTTC. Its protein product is CASSPWGSLETQYF.

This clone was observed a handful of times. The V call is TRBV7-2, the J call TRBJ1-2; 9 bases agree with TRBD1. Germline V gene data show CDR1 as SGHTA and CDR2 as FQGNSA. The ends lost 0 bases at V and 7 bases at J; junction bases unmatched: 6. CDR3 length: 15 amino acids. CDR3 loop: CASSLARDRGIGYTF. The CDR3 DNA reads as TGTGCCAGCAGCTTAGCTCGCGACAGGGGGATTGGCTACACCTTC.

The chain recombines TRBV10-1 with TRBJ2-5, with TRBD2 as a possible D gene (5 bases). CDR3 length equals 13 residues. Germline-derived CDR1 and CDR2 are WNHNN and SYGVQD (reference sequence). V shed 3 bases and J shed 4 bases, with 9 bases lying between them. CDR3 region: CASSDLGRETQYF. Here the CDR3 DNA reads TGCGCCAGCAGTGATCTAGGGAGAGAGACCCAGTACTTC.

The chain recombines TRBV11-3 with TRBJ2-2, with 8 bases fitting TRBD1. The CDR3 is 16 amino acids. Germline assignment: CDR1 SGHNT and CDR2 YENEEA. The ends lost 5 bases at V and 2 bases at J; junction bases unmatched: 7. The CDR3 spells CASSPKQGANTGELFF. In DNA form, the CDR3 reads TGTGCCAGCAGCCCGAAGCAGGGGGCAAACACCGGGGAGCTGTTTTTT.

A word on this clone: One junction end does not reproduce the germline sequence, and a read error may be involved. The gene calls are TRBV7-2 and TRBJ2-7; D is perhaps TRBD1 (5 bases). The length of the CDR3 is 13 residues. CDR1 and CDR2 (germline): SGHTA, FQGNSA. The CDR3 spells CASSLEGWATSFF. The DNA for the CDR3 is TGTGCCAGCAGCTTAGAGGGGTGGGCGACTTCCTTCTTC.

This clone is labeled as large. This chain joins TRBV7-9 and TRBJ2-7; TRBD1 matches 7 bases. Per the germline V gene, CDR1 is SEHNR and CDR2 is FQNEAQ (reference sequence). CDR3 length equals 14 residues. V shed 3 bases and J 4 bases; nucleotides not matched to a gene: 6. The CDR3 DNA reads TGTGCCAGCAGCTTCGACAGGGTAAGGTACGAGCAGTACTTC. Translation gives CASSFDRVRYEQYF.

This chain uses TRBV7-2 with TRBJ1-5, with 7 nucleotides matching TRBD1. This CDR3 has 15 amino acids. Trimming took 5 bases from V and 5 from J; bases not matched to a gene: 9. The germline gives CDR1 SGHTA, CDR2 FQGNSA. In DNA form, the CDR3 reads TGTGCCAGCAGCAATCACAGGGGTCGAGATCAGCCCCAGCATTTT. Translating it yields CASSNHRGRDQPQHF.

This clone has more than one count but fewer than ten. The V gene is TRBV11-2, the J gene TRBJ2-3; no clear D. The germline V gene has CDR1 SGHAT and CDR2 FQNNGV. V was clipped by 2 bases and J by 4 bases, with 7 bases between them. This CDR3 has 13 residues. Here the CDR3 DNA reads TGTGCCAGCAGCTTACAACACGCAGATACGCAGTATTTT. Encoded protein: CASSLQHADTQYF.

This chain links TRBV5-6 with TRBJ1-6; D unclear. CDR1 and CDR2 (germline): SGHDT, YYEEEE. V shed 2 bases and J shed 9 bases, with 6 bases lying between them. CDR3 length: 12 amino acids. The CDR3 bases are TGTGCCAGCAGCTTAAGATTTTCACCCCTCCACTTT. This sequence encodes CASSLRFSPLHF. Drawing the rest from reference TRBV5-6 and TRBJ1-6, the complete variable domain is DAGVTQSPTHLIKTRGQQVTLRCSPKSGHDTVSWYQQALGQGPQFIFQYYEEEERQRGNFPDRFSGHQFPNYSSELNVNALLLGDSALYLCASSLRFSPLHFGNGTRLTVT.

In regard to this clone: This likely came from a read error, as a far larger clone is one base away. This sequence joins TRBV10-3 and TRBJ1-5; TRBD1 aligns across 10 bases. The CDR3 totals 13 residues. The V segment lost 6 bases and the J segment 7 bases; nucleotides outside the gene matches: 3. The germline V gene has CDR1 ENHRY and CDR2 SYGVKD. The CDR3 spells CAIREDRGQPQHF. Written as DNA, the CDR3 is TGTGCCATCAGGGAGGACAGGGGGCAGCCCCAGCATTTT.

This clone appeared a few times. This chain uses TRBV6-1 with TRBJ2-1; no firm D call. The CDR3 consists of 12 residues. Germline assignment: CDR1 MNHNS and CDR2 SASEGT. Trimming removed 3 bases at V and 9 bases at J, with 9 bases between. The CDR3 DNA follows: TGTGCCAGCAGTGACCTTTTCGGTGAGCAGTTCTTC. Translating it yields CASSDLFGEQFF.

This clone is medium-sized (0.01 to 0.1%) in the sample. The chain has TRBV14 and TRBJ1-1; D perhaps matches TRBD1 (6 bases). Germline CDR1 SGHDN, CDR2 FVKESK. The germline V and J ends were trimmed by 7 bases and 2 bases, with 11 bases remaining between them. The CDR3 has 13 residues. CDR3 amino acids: CASKNRDNTEAFF. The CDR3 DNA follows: TGTGCCAGCAAAAACAGGGATAACACTGAAGCTTTCTTT.

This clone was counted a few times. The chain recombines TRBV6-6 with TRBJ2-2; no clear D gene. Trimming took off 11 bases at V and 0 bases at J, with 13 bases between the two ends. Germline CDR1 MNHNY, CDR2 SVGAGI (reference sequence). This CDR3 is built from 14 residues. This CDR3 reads CAVKTEANTGELFF. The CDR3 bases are TGTGCCGTAAAGACGGAAGCGAACACCGGGGAGCTGTTTTTT.

CDR3 protein: CASSPASAPSYEQYF. CDR3 in DNA: TGTGCCAGCTCACCTGCTAGCGCCCCCTCCTACGAGCAGTACTTC. V usage is TRBV18 and J usage is TRBJ2-7; D perhaps matches TRBD2 (6 bases). This CDR3 spans 15 amino acids. CDR1 is KGHSH, CDR2 LQKENI, per germline. V lost 3 bases to trimming and J lost 0 bases, with 12 bases between them. Full variable domain (missing parts from reference TRBV18 and TRBJ2-7): NAGVMQNPRHLVRRRGQEARLRCSPMKGHSHVYWYRQLPEEGLKFMVYLQKENIIDESGMPKERFSAEFPKEGPSILRIQQVVRGDSAAYFCASSPASAPSYEQYFGPGTRLTVT.

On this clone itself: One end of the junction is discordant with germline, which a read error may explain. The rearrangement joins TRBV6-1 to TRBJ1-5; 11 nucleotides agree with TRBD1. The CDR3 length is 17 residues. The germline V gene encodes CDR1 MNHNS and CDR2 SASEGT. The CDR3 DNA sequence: TGTGCCATCAGTGAGACGGACAGGGGGCGCGGGGATCAGCCCCAGCATTTT. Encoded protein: CAISETDRGRGDQPQHF.

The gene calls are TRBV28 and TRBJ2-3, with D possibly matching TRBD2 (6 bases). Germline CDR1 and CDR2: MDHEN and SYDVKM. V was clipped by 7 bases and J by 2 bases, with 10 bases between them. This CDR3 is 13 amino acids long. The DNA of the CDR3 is TGTGCCAGCATGGGAGGAGCCACAGATACGCAGTATTTT. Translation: CASMGGATDTQYF.